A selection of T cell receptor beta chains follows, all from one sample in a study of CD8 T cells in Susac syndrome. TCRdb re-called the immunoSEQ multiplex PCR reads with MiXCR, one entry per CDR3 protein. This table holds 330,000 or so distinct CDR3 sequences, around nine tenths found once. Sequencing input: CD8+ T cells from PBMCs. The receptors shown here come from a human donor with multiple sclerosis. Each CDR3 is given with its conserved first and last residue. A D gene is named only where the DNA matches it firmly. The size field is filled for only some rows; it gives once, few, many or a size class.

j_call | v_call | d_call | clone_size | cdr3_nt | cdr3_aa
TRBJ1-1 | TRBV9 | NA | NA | TGTGCCAGCAGCGTCTCTGCGCTTGATCTGGTTTTT | CASSVSALDLVF
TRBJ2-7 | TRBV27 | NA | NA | TGTGCCAGCAGTCCATTGGAGAAAGGGGACTCAGCCAACGAGCAGTACTTC | CASSPLEKGDSANEQYF
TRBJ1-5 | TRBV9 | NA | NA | TGTGCCAGCAGCGTAGATGGAGAGGTTGAGCCCCAGCATTTT | CASSVDGEVEPQHF
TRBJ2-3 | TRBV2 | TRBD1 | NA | TGTGCCGCAGGATTACAGGGGAGCATGACAGATACGCAGTATTTT | CAAGLQGSMTDTQYF
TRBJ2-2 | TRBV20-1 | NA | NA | TGCAGTGCTGATTCCACGGGGATTAACACCGGGGAGCTGTTTTTT | CSADSTGINTGELFF
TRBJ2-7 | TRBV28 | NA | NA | TGTGCCAGCAGTTTAGGTGAAAACATCGCCGAGCAGTACTTC | CASSLGENIAEQYF
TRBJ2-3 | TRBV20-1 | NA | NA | TGCAGTGCTAGAGAAGAGGGAGGTCCCACCACAGATACGCAGTATTTT | CSAREEGGPTTDTQYF
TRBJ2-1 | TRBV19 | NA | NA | TGTGCCAGTAGTATTTTTTCGCTAGGCGGATACAATGAGCAGTTCTTC | CASSIFSLGGYNEQFF
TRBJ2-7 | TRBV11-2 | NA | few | TGTGCCAGCAGCTTAATTGCGGGTTTTTCCTACGAGCAGTACTTC | CASSLIAGFSYEQYF
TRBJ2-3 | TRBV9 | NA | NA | TGTGCCAGCAGCCTCTGGCTCGGGGGCACAGATACGCAGTATTTT | CASSLWLGGTDTQYF
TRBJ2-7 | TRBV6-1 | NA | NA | TGTGCCAGCAGCCACAGGCATTCCTACGAGCAGTACTTC | CASSHRHSYEQYF
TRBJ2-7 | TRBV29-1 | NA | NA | TGCAGCGTCGCGGTTGATGGGACGAGGGAGCAGTACTTC | CSVAVDGTREQYF
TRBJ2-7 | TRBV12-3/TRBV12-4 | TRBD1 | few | TGTGCCAGCAGCTCATCCGGACAGGGCTCCTACGAGCAGTACTTC | CASSSSGQGSYEQYF
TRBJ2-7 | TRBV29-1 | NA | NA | TGCAGCGTCGAGGGCCAGTCTTCCGAGCAGTACTTC | CSVEGQSSEQYF
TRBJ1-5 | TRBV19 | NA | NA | TGTGCCAGTAGGATCGCTACCAGGGGAAATCAGCCCCAGCATTTT | CASRIATRGNQPQHF
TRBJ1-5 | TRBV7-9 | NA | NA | TGTGCCAGCAGCTTACCCGGGGGTAGCAATCAGCCCCAGCATTTT | CASSLPGGSNQPQHF
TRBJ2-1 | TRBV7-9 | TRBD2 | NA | TGTGCCAGCAGCCCTCGGACTAGCGGGAGAAATGAGCAGTTCTTC | CASSPRTSGRNEQFF
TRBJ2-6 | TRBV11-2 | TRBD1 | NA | TGTGCCAGCAGCCTATGGGACAGGGAGCACGCCGGGGCCAACGTCCTGACTTTC | CASSLWDREHAGANVLTF
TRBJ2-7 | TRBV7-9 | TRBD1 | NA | TGTGCCACTACGACAGGGACAATCTACGAGCAGTACTTC | CATTTGTIYEQYF
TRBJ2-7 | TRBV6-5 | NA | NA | TGTGCCAGCACCCCCCCGGGACGGAACTACGAGCAGTACTTC | CASTPPGRNYEQYF
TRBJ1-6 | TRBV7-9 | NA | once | TGTGCCAGCCGTATGGGGGCAGCCAATTCACCCCTCCACTTT | CASRMGAANSPLHF
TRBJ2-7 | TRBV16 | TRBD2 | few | TGTGCCAGCAGCCAATCCGGGGGGTACGAGCAGTACTTC | CASSQSGGYEQYF
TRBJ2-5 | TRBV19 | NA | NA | TGTGCCAGTAGTCGCCAGGGGGAGCGGGAATTTGAAGAGACCCAGTACTTC | CASSRQGEREFEETQYF
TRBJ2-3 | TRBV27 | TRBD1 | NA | TGTGCCAGCATGACAGGGTTTACAGATACGCAGTATTTT | CASMTGFTDTQYF
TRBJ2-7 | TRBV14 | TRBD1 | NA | TGTGCCAGCAGCCAATTCCCGGGACAGCTAGTGGTACCCTCCTACGAGCAGTACTTC | CASSQFPGQLVVPSYEQYF
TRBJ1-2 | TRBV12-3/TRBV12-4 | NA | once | TGTGCCAGCAGTTTAACGGGGGCTAACTATGGCTACACCTTC | CASSLTGANYGYTF
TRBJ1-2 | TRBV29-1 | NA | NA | TGCAGCGTTGATCGGGGTCTCTATGGCTACACCTTC | CSVDRGLYGYTF
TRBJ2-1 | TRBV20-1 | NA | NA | TGCAGTGCTAGAGATGGAAGGAAGGCGGGTTATGAGCAGTTCTTC | CSARDGRKAGYEQFF
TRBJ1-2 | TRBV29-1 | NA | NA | TGCAGCGCCGGGGGCGACAGGACGATTGGCTACACCTTC | CSAGGDRTIGYTF
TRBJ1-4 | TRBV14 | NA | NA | TGTGCCAGCAGCCAGGTCGACGGTAGTGAAAAACTGTTTTTT | CASSQVDGSEKLFF
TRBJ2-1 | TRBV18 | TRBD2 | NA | TGTGCCAGCGCCTCGACTAGCGGTAGCTCCTACAATGAGCAGTTCTTC | CASASTSGSSYNEQFF
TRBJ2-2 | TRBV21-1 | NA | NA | TGTGCCAGCAGCAAGTCTGGGACTGGGAACGGGGAGCTGTTTTTT | CASSKSGTGNGELFF
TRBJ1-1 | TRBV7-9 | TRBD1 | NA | TGTGCCAGCACCACGTCCCGGGTGGGGGACAGGGGCAACACTGAAGCTTTCTTT | CASTTSRVGDRGNTEAFF
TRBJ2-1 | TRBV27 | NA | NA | TGTGCCAGCAGCCGGCTGGGGTTCTCCTACAATGAGCAGTTCTTC | CASSRLGFSYNEQFF
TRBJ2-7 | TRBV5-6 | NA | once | TGTGCCAGCAGCTTGTTGCGCAACGCCTACGAGCAGTACTTC | CASSLLRNAYEQYF
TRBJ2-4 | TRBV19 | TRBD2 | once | TGTGCCAGTAGTGAACTATCTAGCGGGAGTGGGTGGGCCATTCAGTACTTC | CASSELSSGSGWAIQYF
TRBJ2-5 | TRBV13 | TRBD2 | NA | TGTGCCAGCAGCTGGGGGACTAGCGGGACCCAAGAGACCCAGTACTTC | CASSWGTSGTQETQYF
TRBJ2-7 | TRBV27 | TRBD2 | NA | TGTGCCAGCAGCTCGGGACTAGCGGTTGGGGAGCAGTACTTC | CASSSGLAVGEQYF
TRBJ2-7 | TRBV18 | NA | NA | TGTGCCAGCTCACCAGGGAACAGCAAGACCTACGAGCAGTACTTC | CASSPGNSKTYEQYF
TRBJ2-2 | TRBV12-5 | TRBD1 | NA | TGTGCTAGTGGTTTGTGGGGTCCCACCCCCACAGGGGCCTTGCTGACCGGGGAGCTGTTTTTT | CASGLWGPTPTGALLTGELFF
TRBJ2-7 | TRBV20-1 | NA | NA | TGCAGTGCTAGGCTCGGCGGTCAAGAGCAGTACTTC | CSARLGGQEQYF
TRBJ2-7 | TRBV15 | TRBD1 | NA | TGTGCCACCTCCGGGACAGGGGTTAGGGAGCAGTACTTC | CATSGTGVREQYF
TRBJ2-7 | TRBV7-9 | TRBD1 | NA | TGTGCCAGCAGCACCCCCGCGGACAGGGGCTCCTACGAGCAGTACTTC | CASSTPADRGSYEQYF
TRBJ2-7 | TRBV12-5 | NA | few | TGTGCTAGGTCCCTCTACGAGCAGTACTTC | CARSLYEQYF
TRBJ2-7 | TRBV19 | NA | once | TGTGCCAGTAGGGGGCGGGGAGAAGGCGAGCAGTACTTC | CASRGRGEGEQYF
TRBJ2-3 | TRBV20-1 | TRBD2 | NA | TGCAGTGCTAGAGATCAGGGGACTAGCGGGAGACCAGATACGCAGTATTTT | CSARDQGTSGRPDTQYF